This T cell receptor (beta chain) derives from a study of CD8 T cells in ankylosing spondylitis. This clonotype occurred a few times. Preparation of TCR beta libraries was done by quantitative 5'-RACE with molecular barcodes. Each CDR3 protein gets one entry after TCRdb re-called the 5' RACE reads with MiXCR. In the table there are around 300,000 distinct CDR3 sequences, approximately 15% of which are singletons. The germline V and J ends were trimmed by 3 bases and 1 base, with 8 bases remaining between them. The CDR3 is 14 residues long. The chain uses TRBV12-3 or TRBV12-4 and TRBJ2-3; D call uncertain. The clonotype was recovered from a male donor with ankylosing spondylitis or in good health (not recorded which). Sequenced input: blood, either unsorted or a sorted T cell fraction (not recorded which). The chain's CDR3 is CASSFGGGTDTQYF. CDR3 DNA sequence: TGTGCCAGCAGTTTCGGTGGGGGCACAGATACGCAGTATTTT.